This T cell receptor (beta chain) was observed in a study of blood T cell repertoires in COVID-19. Background on the study: Acute-phase and convalescent COVID-19 samples originated in the United States, Italy and Spain. PBMCs, B-cell-depleted T cells, or T cells were the source of the cDNA or gDNA that made up the material.

In the authors' workflow: Amplification from reference gene primers served as the basis for estimated nucleated cell counts. This table comes from immunoSEQ multiplex PCR, and its TCRdb copy is limited to in-frame clones, with some not included. Clonal size and the V and J genes are those of that table, whereas D and trimming came from the DNA. The sample holds some 170,000 clones, around 90% seen once. V lost 4 bases, J lost 4 bases, and 5 bases stayed unmatched. Germline CDR1 reads SGHRS; CDR2 reads YFSETQ. This CDR3 comprises 15 residues. This TCR derives from a man in his fifties or sixties with active or convalescent COVID-19. The V call is TRBV5-1, the J call TRBJ1-4, with 9 nucleotides matching TRBD1. Sequences were obtained from peripheral blood. CDR3 protein: CASSGGQGLNEKLFF. For the CDR3, the DNA is TGCGCCAGCAGCGGGGGACAGGGCCTTAATGAAAAACTGTTTTTT. Full variable domain (remainder filled in from reference TRBV5-1 and TRBJ1-4): KAGVTQTPRYLIKTRGQQVTLSCSPISGHRSVSWYQQTPGQGLQFLFEYFSETQRNKGNFPGRFSGRQFSNSRSEMNVSTLELGDSALYLCASSGGQGLNEKLFFGSGTQLSVL.